The next 24 T cell receptor beta chains were all read from a single sample in a study of CD8 T cells in ankylosing spondylitis. Study-wide points: What seemed typical of ankylosing spondylitis blood was a TCR beta motif built from 7 or 8 highly homologous variants.

These receptors are not linked to any known antigen. TCRdb re-analysed the 5' RACE reads in MiXCR, keeping a single row per CDR3 protein. The sample has hundreds of thousands of distinct CDR3 sequences, roughly 12% seen once; the top ten hold nearly 7%. The sequenced sample consisted of blood, either unsorted or a sorted T cell fraction (not recorded which). The receptors stem from a male donor with ankylosing spondylitis.

This clonotype was counted ten times or more. This CDR3 is CSVAVRMNTEAFF. CDR3 nucleotides: TGCAGCGTTGCGGTCAGAATGAACACTGAAGCTTTCTTT. The V gene is TRBV29-1, the J gene TRBJ1-1; the D is unclear. Trimming pared 4 bases from V and 0 bases from J, leaving 9 bases between. Germline CDR1 reads SQVTM; CDR2 reads ANQGSEA. The CDR3 spans 13 residues.

V usage is TRBV13 and J usage is TRBJ1-1; TRBD1 matches 8 bases. CDR3 length equals 15 residues. Germline V gene sequence: CDR1 PRHDT, CDR2 FYEKMQ (reference sequence). The junction had 7 bases not matched to a gene; V was cut back by 4 bases and J by 3 bases. The CDR3 nucleotides are TGTGCCAGCAGCTCCCCAGGGGGCCGGGACACTGAAGCTTTCTTT. Translating gives CASSSPGGRDTEAFF.

The table lists this clonotype with a few counts. The J gene is TRBJ2-7, the V gene TRBV27; D may correspond to TRBD1 or TRBD2 (6 bases each). Trimming pared 0 bases from V and 5 bases from J, leaving 17 bases between. CDR1 and CDR2 (germline): MNHEY, SMNVEV (reference sequence). The CDR3 is 16 amino acids. CDR3 amino acids: CASSLSKAGGLHEQYF. CDR3 coding DNA: TGTGCCAGCAGTTTATCGAAGGCTGGGGGGCTACACGAGCAGTACTTC.

This clonotype showed up just a few times. The chain carries TRBV18 and TRBJ1-1; tentatively, D is TRBD1 (5 bases). V lost 6 bases to trimming and J lost 6 bases, with 14 bases between them. The CDR3 has 13 residues. Per germline, CDR1 KGHSH and CDR2 LQKENI. The DNA of the CDR3 is TGTGCCAGCTCCCAACGGGGGATTGCTGAAGCTTTCTTT. It is translated as CASSQRGIAEAFF.

This clonotype came up a few times. The rearrangement uses TRBV10-3 and TRBJ1-3; the D is unclear. The V gene's germline CDR1 is ENHRY and CDR2 SYGVKD. The CDR3 consists of 14 residues. Trimming removed 4 bases from V and 3 bases from J, with 10 bases in between. The CDR3 is CAISGIEIGNTIYF. The CDR3 nucleotides are TGTGCCATCAGTGGGATCGAGATTGGAAACACCATATATTTT.

J is TRBJ2-2 and V is TRBV5-1; no reliable D call. With 7 bases removed from V and 2 bases from J, the gap between germline ends came to 9 bases. Germline loops: CDR1 SGHRS, CDR2 YFSETQ. This CDR3 comprises 13 residues. In nucleotides, the CDR3 is TGCGCCAGCTGCGGTTCAAACACCGGGGAGCTGTTTTTT. It codes for CASCGSNTGELFF.

This clonotype turned up a few times. The rearrangement links TRBV7-9 to TRBJ1-2; D may be TRBD1 (5 bases). Trimming shortened V by 4 bases and J by 0 bases, and 15 bases separated the two germline ends. Germline lookup yields CDR1 SEHNR and CDR2 FQNEAQ (reference sequence). This CDR3 spans 16 amino acids. CDR3 amino acids: CASSSDWGDPNYGYTF. CDR3 DNA sequence: TGTGCCAGCAGCTCTGACTGGGGGGACCCTAACTATGGCTACACCTTC.

The rearrangement joins TRBV2 to TRBJ2-1, with TRBD2 matching over 10 bases. From germline, CDR1 is SNHLY and CDR2 FYNNEI. The CDR3 spans 17 residues. Losses at the gene ends were 6 bases for V and 2 bases for J; bases not matched to a gene: 10. CDR3 in amino acids: CASRSHVLAGAYNEQFF. CDR3 nucleotide sequence: TGTGCCAGCAGGTCCCATGTTCTAGCGGGAGCCTACAATGAGCAGTTCTTC.

CDR3 in DNA: TGCAGCGGTCGGTGCTCTAATGAAAAACTGTTTTTT. This sequence encodes CSGRCSNEKLFF. This chain connects TRBV29-1 to TRBJ1-4; no definite D call. Trimming took off 7 bases at V and 3 bases at J, with 9 bases between the two ends. CDR1 is SQVTM, CDR2 ANQGSEA, per germline. This CDR3 has 12 amino acids.

The chain joins TRBV5-4 to TRBJ2-3; the match to TRBD2 covers 11 bases. CDR1 and CDR2 from the germline V gene are SGHNT and YYREEE (reference sequence). Trimming at V came to 9 bases and at J to 3 bases, leaving 3 bases not matched to a gene. CDR3 length equals 13 residues. The chain's CDR3 is CATTSGKTDTQYF. CDR3 nucleotide sequence: TGTGCCACGACTAGCGGGAAGACAGATACGCAGTATTTT.

The chain carries TRBV24-1 and TRBJ1-5; TRBD1 is a possible D gene (5 bases). The CDR3 contains 15 residues. The germline V gene encodes CDR1 KGHDR and CDR2 SFDVKD. V was trimmed by 7 bases and J by 5 bases, leaving 17 bases between them. CDR3 in amino acids: CATRPTRGTHQPQHF. DNA for the CDR3: TGTGCCACCAGACCGACACGGGGCACGCATCAGCCCCAGCATTTT.

This clonotype has just a few counts. V is TRBV5-1 and J is TRBJ1-3, with TRBD1 matching over 8 bases. The CDR3 is 13 residues long. Trimming took 6 bases from V and 3 from J; bases not matched to a gene: 2. In germline, CDR1 is SGHRS, CDR2 YFSETQ. The CDR3 bases are TGCGCCAGCAAGGGACAGGTTGGAAACACCATATATTTT. Translating gives CASKGQVGNTIYF.

The rearrangement links TRBV7-9 to TRBJ2-1; D possibly corresponds to TRBD2 (5 bases). This CDR3 region has 16 residues. Germline values: CDR1 SEHNR, CDR2 FQNEAQ (reference sequence). V lost 1 base, J lost 3 bases, and 13 bases lay in between. The CDR3 protein is CASSLEWAGHYNEQFF. The CDR3 nucleotides read TGTGCCAGCAGCTTAGAATGGGCGGGCCACTACAATGAGCAGTTCTTC.

The chain has TRBV5-5 and TRBJ2-7; D may be TRBD1 (6 bases). The CDR3 sequence is 13 residues long. Germline V CDR1 and CDR2: SGHKS, YYEKEE (reference sequence). V was cut by 4 bases and J by 6 bases, with 14 bases left in between. The CDR3 loop is CASSPGVLSEQYF. In DNA form, the CDR3 reads TGTGCCAGCAGCCCAGGGGTATTGAGCGAGCAGTACTTC.

V is TRBV30 and J is TRBJ2-1; 10 bases line up with TRBD2. The CDR3 consists of 18 residues. Germline CDR1 and CDR2: GTSNPN and SVGIG (reference sequence). J was trimmed by 0 bases and V by 8 bases; bases with no gene match: 16. The CDR3 region has the DNA TGTGCCGGATGGGCCACGACTAGCGGGTCCAGCTCCTACAATGAGCAGTTCTTC. Its protein is CAGWATTSGSSSYNEQFF.

This clonotype was recorded many times. The chain joins TRBV3-1 to TRBJ1-2; TRBD1 is a possible D gene (5 bases). Germline CDR1 is LGHDT and CDR2 is YNNKEL (reference sequence). V was cut by 1 base and J by 7 bases, with 13 bases left in between. This CDR3 spans 14 amino acids. CDR3 protein: CASSQAKGTFGYTF. As DNA, the CDR3 is TGTGCCAGCAGCCAAGCTAAAGGGACGTTTGGCTACACCTTC.

This clonotype came up a few times. The chain employs TRBV2 and TRBJ2-3; 9 bases are shared with TRBD2. The CDR3 extends over 14 amino acids. Trimming took 8 bases from V and 8 from J; bases not matched to a gene: 11. Germline lookup yields CDR1 SNHLY and CDR2 FYNNEI. CDR3 DNA sequence: TGTGCCAGCGGTCCAAGGACTAGCGTCTTTACGCAGTATTTT. This sequence encodes CASGPRTSVFTQYF. Supplemented by reference TRBV2 and TRBJ2-3, the full variable domain reads EPEVTQTPSHQVTQMGQEVILRCVPISNHLYFYWYRQILGQKVEFLVSFYNNEISEKSEIFDDQFSVERPDGSNFTLKIRSTKLEDSAMYFCASGPRTSVFTQYFGPGTRLTVL.

The CDR3 sequence is CSARDYLRGHYGYTF. The CDR3 nucleotides are TGCAGTGCTAGAGATTATCTGAGGGGACATTATGGCTACACCTTC. V and J are TRBV20-1 and TRBJ1-2, with a tentative D call TRBD1 (6 bases). The germline V gene encodes CDR1 DFQATT and CDR2 SNEGSKA (reference sequence). CDR3 length: 15 residues. V was cut by 0 bases and J by 5 bases, with 16 bases left in between.

This clonotype has more than one count but fewer than ten. This chain's CDR3 is CASRPYAKRSGADRYEQYF. The DNA of the CDR3 is TGTGCCAGCAGGCCCTATGCAAAGAGATCGGGGGCAGACAGGTACGAGCAGTACTTC. This sequence joins TRBV5-6 and TRBJ2-7, with D perhaps matching TRBD1 or TRBD2 (6 bases each). CDR3 length equals 19 residues. CDR1 and CDR2 from the germline V gene are SGHDT and YYEEEE. V lost 5 bases, J lost 4 bases, and 31 bases lay in between.

The gene calls are TRBV20-1 and TRBJ2-7; D gene unclear. The CDR3 consists of 12 residues. The germline V gene has CDR1 DFQATT and CDR2 SNEGSKA (reference sequence). Trimming took off 5 bases at V and 4 bases at J, with 12 bases between the two ends. The CDR3 loop reads CSAAPDGYEQYV. In DNA form, the CDR3 reads TGCAGTGCTGCGCCGGACGGGTACGAGCAGTACGTC.

The chain has TRBV6-1 and TRBJ1-1; maybe TRBD1 (5 bases). Trimming left V 5 bases short and J 0 bases short, with 16 bases between. This CDR3 spans 16 amino acids. Germline V gene sequence: CDR1 MNHNS, CDR2 SASEGT. The CDR3 DNA reads as TGTGCCAGCAGTCCCGGACACAAGCATATGAACACTGAAGCTTTCTTT. Its translation is CASSPGHKHMNTEAFF.

The rearrangement uses TRBV12-3 or TRBV12-4 and TRBJ2-4, with no clear D. V lost 6 bases, J lost 1 base, and 10 bases lay in between. The CDR3 covers 14 residues. The CDR3 nucleotides are TGTGCCAGCAGGCGGCGGACCGCCAAAAACATTCAGTACTTC. Translated, it gives CASRRRTAKNIQYF.

The chain uses TRBV21-1 and TRBJ2-7. TRBV21-1 is a pseudogene locus. This CDR3 is 14 amino acids long. CDR3: CASSKVVRPYEQYV. DNA of the CDR3: TGTGCCAGCAGCAAAGTGGTCAGGCCTTACGAGCAGTACGTC.

This clonotype was counted once. The V and J genes are TRBV3-1 and TRBJ2-1; 8 nucleotides agree with TRBD2. The CDR3 has 19 residues. Germline lookup yields CDR1 LGHDT and CDR2 YNNKEL (reference sequence). V lost 2 bases and J lost 0; bases outside the gene matches: 12. The CDR3 bases are TGTGCCAGCAGCCAATTGGCACTAGCGGAGGAAGGCTCCTACAATGAGCAGTTCTTC. Translating it yields CASSQLALAEEGSYNEQFF.